A selection of T cell receptor beta chains follows, all from one sample in a study of blood T cell repertoires in COVID-19. The data were produced by immunoSEQ multiplex PCR, yet TCRdb's version contains in-frame clones alone and is incomplete. This repertoire shows about 230,000 clones, approximately 90% found once; its top ten account for around 10%. Input material: peripheral blood. The receptor source for this set is a man between 50 and 59 years old with COVID-19, enrolled during active disease. Each CDR3 is given with its conserved first and last residue. D genes are given only for firm matches. Only part of the rows carry a size: once, few, many, or a class if the clone is expanded.

TGTGCCAGCCGGCAGACAGGGCCCCTGAGAAGGAGCTCCTATAATTCACCCCTCCACTTT	CASRQTGPLRRSSYNSPLHF	.	TRBV28	TRBJ1-6	TRBD1	20
TGTGCCAGCAGCCAAGGACTAGCGGGGGGGCCCTACAATGAGCAGTTCTTC	CASSQGLAGGPYNEQFF	.	TRBV14	TRBJ2-1	TRBD2	17
TGTGCCAGCAGTGAAGGAGGGTGGACAGGGCTTGCCTATGGCTACACCTTC	CASSEGGWTGLAYGYTF	.	TRBV6-1	TRBJ1-2	TRBD1	17
TGTGCCAGCAGCTTAGGCGCGTCGGGGATCCCCTACGAGCAGTACTTC	CASSLGASGIPYEQYF	.	TRBV7-8	TRBJ2-7	.	16
TGTGCCAGCAGTCCCCAGGGACAGGGCTTGCGGGCTTTCTTT	CASSPQGQGLRAFF	.	TRBV28	TRBJ1-1	TRBD1	14
TGTGCCAGCAGTTATCCCCCGACAGGGATCTACGAGCAGTACTTC	CASSYPPTGIYEQYF	.	TRBV6-2/TRBV6-3	TRBJ2-7	TRBD1	15
TGTGCCAGCAGTTTATCGGGGACAGCCATCTACGAGCAGTACTTC	CASSLSGTAIYEQYF	.	TRBV27	TRBJ2-7	TRBD1	15
TGTGCCAGCTCACCACCCGGACAGGGCAACCAGCCCCAGCATTTT	CASSPPGQGNQPQHF	.	TRBV18	TRBJ1-5	TRBD1	15
TGTGCCAGCAGTTACTCGCGGCAGGGTGGCAATGAGCAGTTCTTC	CASSYSRQGGNEQFF	.	TRBV6-5	TRBJ2-1	.	15
TGTGCCAGCAGCACCGAGAGAGGGGGAAATTCACCCCTCCACTTT	CASSTERGGNSPLHF	.	TRBV5-5	TRBJ1-6	.	15
TGTGCCAGCTCACCACCGGCAGGGATCACTGAAGCTTTCTTT	CASSPPAGITEAFF	.	TRBV18	TRBJ1-1	.	14
TGTGCCAGCTCACCTTTGTCCGCAGAGGGCACTGAAGCTTTCTTT	CASSPLSAEGTEAFF	.	TRBV18	TRBJ1-1	.	15
TGTGCCAGCAGCTTAGATGAGGGAAACTACGAGCAGTACTTC	CASSLDEGNYEQYF	once	TRBV7-7	TRBJ2-7	.	14
TGTGCCAGCAGCCCCTTCAACCAGGGAAACACTGAAGCTTTCTTT	CASSPFNQGNTEAFF	.	TRBV7-6	TRBJ1-1	.	15
TGTGCCAGCAGTGTTTTTTTGTTGACTAGCGCAAACAAAGATACGCAGTATTTT	CASSVFLLTSANKDTQYF	.	TRBV2	TRBJ2-3	TRBD2	18
TGTGCCAGCAGTTACTCGGGACTAGCGGAAGAGACCCAGTACTTC	CASSYSGLAEETQYF	.	TRBV6-2/TRBV6-3	TRBJ2-5	TRBD2	15
TGTGCCAGCAGTTACATCGGACAGGGGGCCGTTGAAGCTTTCTTT	CASSYIGQGAVEAFF	.	TRBV6-2/TRBV6-3	TRBJ1-1	TRBD1	15
TGCGCCAGCAGTCTAGCGGGAGGGGGAGATACGCAGTATTTT	CASSLAGGGDTQYF	once	TRBV10-1	TRBJ2-3	TRBD2	14
TGTGCCAGCAGCCAAGGGACTAGCGGGGGGTCAGATACGCAGTATTTT	CASSQGTSGGSDTQYF	.	TRBV3-1/TRBV3-2	TRBJ2-3	TRBD2	16
TGTGCCACTCGGACTAGCGGGAGGGCCAGGGAGACCGGGGAGCTGTTTTTT	CATRTSGRARETGELFF	few	TRBV19	TRBJ2-2	TRBD2	17
TGTGCCAGCAGCGTATTCGGACAGGGGAAGGAAGAGCAGTACTTC	CASSVFGQGKEEQYF	.	TRBV9	TRBJ2-7	TRBD1	15
TGTGCCAGCCTACCGGGGACTTTTAACTATGGCTACACCTTC	CASLPGTFNYGYTF	.	TRBV28	TRBJ1-2	.	14
TGTGCCAGCAGCCACCGGGACAGGGGGACCTATGGCTACACCTTC	CASSHRDRGTYGYTF	.	TRBV3-1/TRBV3-2	TRBJ1-2	TRBD1	15
TGTGCCAGCAGCCAAGAGGGGGGGTGGAACACTGAAGCTTTCTTT	CASSQEGGWNTEAFF	.	TRBV3-1/TRBV3-2	TRBJ1-1	.	15
TGTGCCAGCAGTGAAAAGGACTGGTCCTATGGCTACACCTTC	CASSEKDWSYGYTF	.	TRBV6-1	TRBJ1-2	.	14
TGTGCCATCAGTGCCTTAGCGGGAGTCGATGAGCAGTTCTTC	CAISALAGVDEQFF	.	TRBV10-3	TRBJ2-1	TRBD2	14
TGTGCCAGCAGTTTAAGGGACAGGGGTTACGAGCAGTACTTC	CASSLRDRGYEQYF	few	TRBV27	TRBJ2-7	TRBD1	14
TGTGCCAGCACAACTAGCGGGAGACTTTTCGAGCAGTACTTC	CASTTSGRLFEQYF	few	TRBV3-1/TRBV3-2	TRBJ2-7	TRBD2	14
TGTGCCTGGGCTGAAGGAGCTGAAAAACTGTTTTTT	CAWAEGAEKLFF	.	TRBV30	TRBJ1-4	.	12
TGTGCCAGCTCACCACAGGGGGTCCATGAGCAGTTCTTC	CASSPQGVHEQFF	.	TRBV18	TRBJ2-1	.	13
TGCGCCAGCAGCTCGGGTGCTAGCGGGAGATCTAATGAGCAGTTCTTC	CASSSGASGRSNEQFF	once	TRBV5-1	TRBJ2-1	TRBD2	16
TGTGCCAGTCGTACCGGGACTAGCACAGATACGCAGTATTTT	CASRTGTSTDTQYF	few	TRBV14	TRBJ2-3	.	14
TGTGCCAGCAGCACGGAGGCAGGGGGCCCACCCTCTGGAAACACCATATATTTT	CASSTEAGGPPSGNTIYF	few	TRBV21-1	TRBJ1-3	.	18
TGTGCCAGCAGCAAGCGGACTAGCGGTTCTGAGCAGTTCTTC	CASSKRTSGSEQFF	.	TRBV21-1	TRBJ2-1	.	14
TGTGCCAGTACCAGGACAGGGGGCTCTGGAAACACCATATATTTT	CASTRTGGSGNTIYF	.	TRBV19	TRBJ1-3	TRBD1	15
TGTGCCAGCTCACCACCGTCAGTGGCTGGGGCCAACGTCCTGACTTTC	CASSPPSVAGANVLTF	.	TRBV18	TRBJ2-6	.	16
TGTGCCAGCTCACCACCCCCCTCCAGCGGGAGAGATGAGACCCAGTACTTC	CASSPPPSSGRDETQYF	.	TRBV18	TRBJ2-5	TRBD2	17
TGTGCCAGCAGCCCCCGACAGGGGGCTGTCGGGGAGCTGTTTTTT	CASSPRQGAVGELFF	.	TRBV7-2	TRBJ2-2	TRBD1	15
TGTGCCAGCAGTGAAGCGCGGCTAGCGGGGCAGTATTTT	CASSEARLAGQYF	.	TRBV6-1	TRBJ2-3	TRBD2	13
TGTGCCACGGGCCCCGTGCATGAGCCCCAGCATTTT	CATGPVHEPQHF	once	TRBV24-1	TRBJ1-5	.	12
TGTGCCAGCAGTTATCCGGGACAGACCAACACTGAAGCTTTCTTT	CASSYPGQTNTEAFF	.	TRBV6-6	TRBJ1-1	TRBD1	15
TGCGCCAGCACTAGGGGGCTGACCTACAATGAGCAGTTCTTC	CASTRGLTYNEQFF	few	TRBV5-1	TRBJ2-1	TRBD1	14
TGTGCCAGCAGCTCGGGACAGTCTCCCAATCAGCCCCAGCATTTT	CASSSGQSPNQPQHF	once	TRBV28	TRBJ1-5	TRBD1	15
TGTGCCAGCAGCGTAGGGTCAGACACCTATAATTCACCCCTCCACTTT	CASSVGSDTYNSPLHF	.	TRBV9	TRBJ1-6	.	16
TGCGCCAGCAGCGCCCGAGGAGGAAGATACGAGCAGTACTTC	CASSARGGRYEQYF	.	TRBV5-1	TRBJ2-7	.	14
TGTGCCTGCATCCAGGGAGGATATAATTCACCCCTCCACTTT	CACIQGGYNSPLHF	.	TRBV30	TRBJ1-6	.	14
TGTGCCAGCAGCCCTGACAGAATCCAGAATGAAAAACTGTTTTTT	CASSPDRIQNEKLFF	.	TRBV6-2/TRBV6-3	TRBJ1-4	.	15
TGTGCCAGCAGCCAACCGACGCGGGGACTAGCATTAATTCGAGAGACCCAGTACTTC	CASSQPTRGLALIRETQYF	.	TRBV3-1/TRBV3-2	TRBJ2-5	TRBD2	19
TGTGCTAGTGGCATTGGGACCGGGACTACTCAGCCCCAGCATTTT	CASGIGTGTTQPQHF	.	TRBV12-5	TRBJ1-5	.	15
TGTGCCAGCTCCCCGGACAGGAATCAGCCCCAGCATTTT	CASSPDRNQPQHF	.	TRBV27	TRBJ1-5	TRBD1	13
TGTGCCAGCACGGGGGGGCTAGGTGAGCAGTTCTTC	CASTGGLGEQFF	.	TRBV6-6	TRBJ2-1	TRBD2	12
TGCAGCGTTTGGGGGGGCAGCGGGAGGGCCTACGAGCAGTACTTC	CSVWGGSGRAYEQYF	.	TRBV29-1	TRBJ2-7	TRBD2	15
TGTGCCAGCAGCGGACAGGGGCAAGAGACCCAGTACTTC	CASSGQGQETQYF	.	TRBV5-5	TRBJ2-5	TRBD1	13
TGTGCCAGCAGAGGGACTTCTCACACTGAAGCTTTCTTT	CASRGTSHTEAFF	.	TRBV25-1	TRBJ1-1	.	13
TGTGCCAGCAGCCAAGATTCTTTAGCGGGAGCGGTGGCAGAGACCCAGTACTTC	CASSQDSLAGAVAETQYF	.	TRBV3-1/TRBV3-2	TRBJ2-5	TRBD2	18
TGCGCCAGCAGCCAACAAGCAACGGGACAGGGGGTAGACAACATTCAGTACTTC	CASSQQATGQGVDNIQYF	.	TRBV4-3	TRBJ2-4	TRBD1	18
TGTGCCAGCTCACCTTCCAGGGCGGACGAGCAGTACTTC	CASSPSRADEQYF	.	TRBV18	TRBJ2-7	.	13
TGTGCCACCAGTGGTGGCACTACTAACTATGGCTACACCTTC	CATSGGTTNYGYTF	once	TRBV24-1	TRBJ1-2	.	14
TGTGCCAGCAGCTTAGTAGCGGGGGTAACCGGGGAGCTGTTTTTT	CASSLVAGVTGELFF	.	TRBV7-2	TRBJ2-2	TRBD2	15
TGTGCCAGCAGCCAAGCAGCGGGAGGGCGACAGGGCTACGAGCAGTACTTC	CASSQAAGGRQGYEQYF	.	TRBV4-2	TRBJ2-7	TRBD2	17